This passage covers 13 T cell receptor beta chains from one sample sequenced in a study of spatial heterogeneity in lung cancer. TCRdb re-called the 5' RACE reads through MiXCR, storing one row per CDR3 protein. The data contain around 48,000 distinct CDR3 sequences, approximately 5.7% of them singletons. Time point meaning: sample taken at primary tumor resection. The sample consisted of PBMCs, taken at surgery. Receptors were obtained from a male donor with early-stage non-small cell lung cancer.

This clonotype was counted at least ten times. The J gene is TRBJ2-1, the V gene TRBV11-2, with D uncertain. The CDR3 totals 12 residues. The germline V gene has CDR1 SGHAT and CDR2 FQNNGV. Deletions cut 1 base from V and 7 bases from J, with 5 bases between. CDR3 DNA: TGTGCCAGCAGCTTAGTACAGAATGAGCAGTTCTTC. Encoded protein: CASSLVQNEQFF.

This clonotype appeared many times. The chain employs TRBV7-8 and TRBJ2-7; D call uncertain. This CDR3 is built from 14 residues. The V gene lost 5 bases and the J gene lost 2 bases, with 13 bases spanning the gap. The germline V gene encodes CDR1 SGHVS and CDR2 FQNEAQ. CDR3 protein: CASSPEVATYEQYF. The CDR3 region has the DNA TGTGCCAGCAGCCCGGAAGTGGCAACCTACGAGCAGTACTTC.

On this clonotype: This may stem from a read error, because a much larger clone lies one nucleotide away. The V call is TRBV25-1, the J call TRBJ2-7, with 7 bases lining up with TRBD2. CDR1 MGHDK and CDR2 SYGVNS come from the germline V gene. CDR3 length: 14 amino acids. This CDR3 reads CANSEGLAAYEQYF. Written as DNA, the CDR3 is TGTGCCAACAGTGAAGGTCTAGCGGCCTACGAGCAGTACTTC.

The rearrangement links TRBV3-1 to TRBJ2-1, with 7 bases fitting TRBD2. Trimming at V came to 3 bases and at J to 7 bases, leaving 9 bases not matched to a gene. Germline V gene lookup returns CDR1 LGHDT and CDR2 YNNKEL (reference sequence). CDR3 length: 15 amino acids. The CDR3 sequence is CASSHYMLADNEQFF. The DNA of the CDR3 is TGTGCCAGCAGCCATTATATGCTAGCGGATAATGAGCAGTTCTTC.

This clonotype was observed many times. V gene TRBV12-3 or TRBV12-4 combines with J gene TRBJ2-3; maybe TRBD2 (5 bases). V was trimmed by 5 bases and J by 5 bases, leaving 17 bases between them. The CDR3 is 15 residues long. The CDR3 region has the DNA TGTGCCAGCAGTCTAGGAGGTGCTGGATTAGATACGCAGTATTTT. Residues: CASSLGGAGLDTQYF.

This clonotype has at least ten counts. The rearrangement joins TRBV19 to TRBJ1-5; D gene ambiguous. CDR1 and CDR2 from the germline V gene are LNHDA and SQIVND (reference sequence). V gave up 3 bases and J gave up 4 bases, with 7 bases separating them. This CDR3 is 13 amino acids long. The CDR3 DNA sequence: TGTGCCAGTAGTATGGGCCAGAATCAGCCCCAGCATTTT. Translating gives CASSMGQNQPQHF.

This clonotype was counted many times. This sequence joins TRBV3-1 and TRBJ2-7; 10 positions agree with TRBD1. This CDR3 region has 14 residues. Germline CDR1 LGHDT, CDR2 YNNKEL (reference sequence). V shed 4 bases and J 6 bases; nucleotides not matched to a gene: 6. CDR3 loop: CASSRGTGEGEQYF. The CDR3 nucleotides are TGTGCCAGCAGCCGCGGGACAGGGGAAGGCGAGCAGTACTTC.

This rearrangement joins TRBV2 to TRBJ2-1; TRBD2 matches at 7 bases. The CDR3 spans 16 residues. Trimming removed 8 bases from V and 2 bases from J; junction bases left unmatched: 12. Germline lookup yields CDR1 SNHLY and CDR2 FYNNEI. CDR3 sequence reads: CASSPSGAGAYNEQFF. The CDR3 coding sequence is TGTGCCAGCTCTCCCTCCGGGGCGGGAGCCTACAATGAGCAGTTCTTC.

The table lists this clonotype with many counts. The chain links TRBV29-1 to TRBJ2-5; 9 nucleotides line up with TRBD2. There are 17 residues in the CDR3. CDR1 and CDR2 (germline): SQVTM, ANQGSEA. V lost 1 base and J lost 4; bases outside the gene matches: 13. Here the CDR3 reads CSVEGFFRREGRETQYF. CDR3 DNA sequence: TGCAGCGTTGAAGGTTTCTTTCGGCGGGAGGGCCGAGAGACCCAGTACTTC.

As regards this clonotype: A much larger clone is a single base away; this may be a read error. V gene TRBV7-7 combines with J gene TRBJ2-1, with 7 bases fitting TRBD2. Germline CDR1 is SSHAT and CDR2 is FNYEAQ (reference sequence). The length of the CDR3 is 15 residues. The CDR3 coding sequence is TGTGCTAGCAGCTGGGGGGGAACTGAAGAAAATGAGCAGTTCTTC. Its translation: CASSWGGTEENEQFF.

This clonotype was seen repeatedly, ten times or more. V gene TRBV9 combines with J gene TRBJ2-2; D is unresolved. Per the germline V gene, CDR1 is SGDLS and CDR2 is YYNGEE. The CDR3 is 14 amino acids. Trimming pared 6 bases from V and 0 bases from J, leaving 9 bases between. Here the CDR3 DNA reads TGTGCCAGCACCCTAGGCACGAACACCGGGGAGCTGTTTTTT. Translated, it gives CASTLGTNTGELFF.

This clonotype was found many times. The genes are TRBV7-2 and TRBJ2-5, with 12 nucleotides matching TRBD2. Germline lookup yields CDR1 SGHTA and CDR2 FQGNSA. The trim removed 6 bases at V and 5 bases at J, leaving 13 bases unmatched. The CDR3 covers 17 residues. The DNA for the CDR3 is TGTGCCAGCAGTCTTAGACTAGCGGGAGCAAGCGCTGAGACCCAGTACTTC. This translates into CASSLRLAGASAETQYF. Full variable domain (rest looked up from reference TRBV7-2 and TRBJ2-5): GAGVSQSPSNKVTEKGKDVELRCDPISGHTALYWYRQSLGQGLEFLIYFQGNSAPDKSGLPSDRFSAERTGGSVSTLTIQRTQQEDSAVYLCASSLRLAGASAETQYFGPGTRLLVL.

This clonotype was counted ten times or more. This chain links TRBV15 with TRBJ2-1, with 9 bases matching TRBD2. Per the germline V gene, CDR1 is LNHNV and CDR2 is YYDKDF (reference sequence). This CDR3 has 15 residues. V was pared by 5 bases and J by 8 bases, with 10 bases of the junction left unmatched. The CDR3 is CATSGFASGNHEQFF. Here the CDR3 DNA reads TGTGCCACCAGCGGGTTTGCTAGCGGGAATCATGAGCAGTTCTTC.